The 2 T cell receptor beta chains presented below share a single source sample, sequenced in a study (dated by TCRdb to between 2021 and 2024). Library method: the immunoSEQ multiplex PCR assay. TCRdb obtained this table from immuneACCESS and retained in-frame rearrangements with V and J assigned. These tables miss some clones; where compared with another copy, unresolved V genes account for less than half of the shortfall, and the remainder is unexplained. The sample records 45,000 to 55,000 clones, approximately 93% of which are singletons. The ten top clones hold around a tenth of the sample. The sequencing input was PBMCs. These TCRs come from a man aged 35-49 years with rheumatoid arthritis.

The rearrangement uses TRBV5-4 and TRBJ2-1; TRBD2 is a possible D gene (5 bases). Germline V gene data show CDR1 as SGHNT and CDR2 as YYREEE (reference sequence). This CDR3 spans 14 amino acids. V was cut by 4 bases and J by 9 bases, with 17 bases left in between. The CDR3 is CASSRGTQSGEQFF. CDR3 sequence (DNA): TGTGCCAGCAGCCGGGGAACCCAATCAGGTGAGCAGTTCTTC.

The gene calls are TRBV10-3 and TRBJ2-7; no clear D. Germline V gene data show CDR1 as ENHRY and CDR2 as SYGVKD. The CDR3 totals 10 residues. V gave up 6 bases and J gave up 0 bases, with 0 bases separating them. In DNA, the CDR3 is TGTGCCATCAGCTCCTACGAGCAGTACTTC. Protein sequence: CAISSYEQYF.